This TCR beta chain was sequenced during a study of blood T cell repertoires in COVID-19. Study summary: There were acute and convalescent COVID-19 samples, and they came from the United States, Italy and Spain. The cDNA or gDNA used as material had been derived from T cells, B-cell-depleted T cells, or PBMCs.

Assay: immunoSEQ multiplex PCR; the TCRdb copy retains only in-frame clones and omits some. The table records about 320,000 clones, 70% to 90% of them present only once. V was trimmed by 2 bases and J by 7 bases, leaving 16 bases between them. The germline V gene has CDR1 SGHDT and CDR2 YYEEEE. The length of the CDR3 is 14 residues. The table lists this clone with a count of one. The rearrangement links TRBV5-6 to TRBJ2-7; D is undetermined. Material: PBMCs or T cells enriched from blood (not recorded which). This clonotype was sampled from a woman in her 30s who had recovered from COVID-19. This chain's CDR3 is CASSFGDGGWEQYF. CDR3 DNA: TGTGCCAGCAGCTTTGGAGACGGTGGGTGGGAGCAGTACTTC.